This T cell receptor (beta chain) was identified in a study of shared clonotypes between healthy human individuals. This table comes from immunoSEQ multiplex PCR, and its TCRdb copy is limited to in-frame clones, with some not included. The sample carries 600,000 or so clones, 90% to 95% recorded once. The germline V gene has CDR1 SEHNR and CDR2 FQNEAQ (reference sequence). The V and J ends lost 6 bases and 3 bases, in that order; junction bases with no gene match: 10. This CDR3 contains 15 residues. Naive CD8 cells, CD45RO-negative and positively selected for CCR7, excluded terminally differentiated effector memory CD45RA+ cells.

This receptor was obtained from a woman aged 30 to 39 in good health. Sequencing was performed on naive CD8+ T cells sorted from blood. This sequence joins TRBV7-9 and TRBJ2-7, with TRBD1 matching 8 bases. CDR3 bases: TGTGCCAGCAGTCAGACTCGGACAGGGATCTACGAGCAGTACTTC. This sequence encodes CASSQTRTGIYEQYF. The full variable domain, rest sourced from reference TRBV7-9 and TRBJ2-7, is DTGVSQNPRHKITKRGQNVTFRCDPISEHNRLYWYRQTLGQGPEFLTYFQNEAQLEKSRLLSDRFSAERPKGSFSTLEIQRTEQGDSAMYLCASSQTRTGIYEQYFGPGTRLTVT.